The source of this TCR beta chain is a study of early T cells in non-severe SARS-CoV-2 infection. The CDR3 extends over 15 amino acids. V lost 0 bases, J lost 1 base, and 2 bases stayed unmatched. The germline CDR1 and CDR2 sequences are SGHTA and FQGTGA. In its sample, this clonotype was seen many times. cDNA molecules, individually, were tagged with unique molecular identifiers. TCRdb used MiXCR to reprocess the 5' RACE reads, holding one entry per CDR3 protein. This sample carries around 92,000 distinct CDR3 sequences, approximately 11% of them seen once, and the ten largest clones take approximately 5%.

The source material was whole blood. This chain connects TRBV7-3 to TRBJ2-7; TRBD2 agrees at 8 bases. The sequence was obtained from an adult who was a healthcare worker with PCR-confirmed SARS-CoV-2 infection or an uninfected control (not recorded which). CDR3: CASSLTTSGSYEQYF. For the CDR3, the DNA is TGTGCCAGCAGCTTAACAACTAGCGGTTCCTACGAGCAGTACTTC.